A single sample is the source of the 32 T cell receptor beta chains below, sequenced in a study of PD-L1 blockade in urothelial cancer. Method: immunoSEQ multiplex PCR; TCRdb's copy keeps in-frame clones and lacks some. The sample includes roughly 120,000 clones, 91% of them seen just once. Time point here: peripheral blood 6 weeks after treatment start. The source material was PBMCs, sampled around atezolizumab (anti-PD-L1) treatment. The receptors shown here come from a man aged 60 to 69 with urothelial cancer.

V gene TRBV5-4 combines with J gene TRBJ2-7; 9 nucleotides align to TRBD2. Germline CDR1 reads SGHNT; CDR2 reads YYREEE (reference sequence). CDR3 size: 15 residues. V trimming: 0 bases; J trimming: 2 bases; junction bases outside the gene matches: 3. CDR3 nucleotide sequence: TGTGCCAGCAGCTTGGTTGGGACTAGCCCCTACGAGCAGTACTTC. Residues: CASSLVGTSPYEQYF.

The V call is TRBV20-1, the J call TRBJ2-1; D is uncertain. The CDR3 has 11 residues. Germline V gene sequence: CDR1 DFQATT, CDR2 SNEGSKA (reference sequence). The germline V and J ends were trimmed by 3 bases and 14 bases, with 14 bases remaining between them. CDR3 sequence reads: CSASEIRSEFF. The CDR3 coding sequence is TGCAGTGCTAGTGAAATACGTTCGGAGTTCTTC.

V usage is TRBV6-5 and J usage is TRBJ1-4; D remains unclear. This CDR3 region has 15 residues. Germline CDR1 and CDR2: MNHEY and SVGAGI. V lost 0 bases to trimming and J lost 6 bases, with 11 bases between them. The DNA for the CDR3 is TGTGCCAGCAGTTACTCTCCAGCCGGGGATGAAAAACTGTTTTTT. Protein product: CASSYSPAGDEKLFF.

The chain recombines TRBV5-1 with TRBJ2-3; TRBD2 matches at 9 bases. The CDR3 is 17 residues long. The germline gives CDR1 SGHRS, CDR2 YFSETQ. J gave up 6 bases and V 0 bases, and 11 bases lay outside the gene matches. As DNA, the CDR3 is TGCGCCAGCAGCTTGGATCCTCTGCGGGGGGGGATGGATACGCAGTATTTT. The encoded protein is CASSLDPLRGGMDTQYF.

V gene TRBV4-1 combines with J gene TRBJ2-3, with 9 bases fitting TRBD2. V lost 1 base, J lost 2 bases, and 10 bases stayed unmatched. CDR3 length: 18 residues. The germline gives CDR1 MGHRA, CDR2 YSYEKL. CDR3 sequence (DNA): TGCGCCAGCAGCCAAGGGCGGGCGACTAGCGGAAACACAGATACGCAGTATTTT. Translating it yields CASSQGRATSGNTDTQYF.

The rearrangement uses TRBV19 and TRBJ1-2, with 10 nucleotides matching TRBD1. V gave up 5 bases and J gave up 8 bases; unmatched junction bases: 8. There are 14 residues in the CDR3. Germline V gene data show CDR1 as LNHDA and CDR2 as SQIVND (reference sequence). In nucleotides, the CDR3 is TGTGCCAGTAGTCCAACGGGACAGGGGTACGGCTACACCTTC. This gives the protein CASSPTGQGYGYTF. The variable domain in full, with the rest retrieved from reference TRBV19 and TRBJ1-2, is DGGITQSPKYLFRKEGQNVTLSCEQNLNHDAMYWYRQDPGQGLRLIYYSQIVNDFQKGDIAEGYSVSREKKESFPLTVTSAQKNPTAFYLCASSPTGQGYGYTFGSGTRLTVV.

With respect to this clone: An end of the junction differs from the germline gene, which may be a read error. V usage is TRBV7-3 and J usage is TRBJ1-1; D gene ambiguous. From germline, CDR1 is SGHTA and CDR2 FQGTGA. This CDR3 spans 13 amino acids. In DNA, the CDR3 is TGTGCCAGCAGCCTAACAGCGAACACTGAAGCTTTCTTT. Translated: CASSLTANTEAFF.

The chain combines TRBV28 with TRBJ1-4; no clear D. V was pared by 6 bases and J by 10 bases, with 12 bases between. CDR1 and CDR2 (germline): MDHEN, SYDVKM. This CDR3 is 12 amino acids long. The CDR3 sequence: CASSLTTGKLFF. CDR3 bases: TGTGCCAGCAGCCTTACAACGGGAAAACTGTTTTTT.

The chain is built from TRBV10-3 and TRBJ2-2; TRBD2 aligns across 9 bases. J gave up 2 bases and V 6 bases, and 4 bases lay outside the gene matches. The germline V gene has CDR1 ENHRY and CDR2 SYGVKD. This CDR3 spans 15 amino acids. The DNA of the CDR3 is TGTGCCATCAGACTAGGGACTAGCAACACCGGGGAGCTGTTTTTT. Its translation is CAIRLGTSNTGELFF.

The V gene is TRBV7-8, the J gene TRBJ2-7; D is perhaps TRBD1 (5 bases). Trimming pared 1 base from V and 6 bases from J, leaving 13 bases between. The CDR3 runs to 14 residues. Germline CDR1 SGHVS, CDR2 FQNEAQ. In nucleotides, the CDR3 is TGTGCCAGCAGCTTAGGGGGCAGGGCAGGCGAGCAGTACTTC. It encodes CASSLGGRAGEQYF.

This clone was counted a single time. The CDR3 loop is CASSLGRDEQFF. As DNA, the CDR3 is TGTGCCAGCAGCTTAGGGAGGGATGAGCAGTTCTTC. The rearrangement links TRBV7-2 to TRBJ2-1, with D maybe TRBD2 (6 bases). Germline CDR1 SGHTA, CDR2 FQGNSA. Trimming stripped 1 base from V and 8 bases from J, with 6 bases between. The CDR3 spans 12 residues.

The V call is TRBV2, the J call TRBJ2-6; TRBD2 agrees at 14 bases. The CDR3 contains 19 residues. Per the germline V gene, CDR1 is SNHLY and CDR2 is FYNNEI. With V trimmed by 9 bases and J by 0 bases, 10 bases remained unmatched. The CDR3 DNA reads TGTGCCAGGGGACCGGGACTAGCGGGGGTGAGCTCTGGGGCCAACGTCCTGACTTTC. The encoded protein is CARGPGLAGVSSGANVLTF.

The chain has TRBV10-3 and TRBJ1-4; a weak D match, TRBD1 (6 bases). CDR1 and CDR2 from the germline V gene are ENHRY and SYGVKD. The length of the CDR3 is 15 residues. V was trimmed by 0 bases and J by 8 bases, leaving 13 bases between them. In DNA, the CDR3 is TGTGCCATCAGTGAGTCTACACAGGGACGAGAAAAACTGTTTTTT. Translating gives CAISESTQGREKLFF.

This rearrangement joins TRBV7-2 to TRBJ2-5; unclear D gene. Trimming took 2 bases from V and 1 from J, leaving 5 bases between them. Germline V gives CDR1 SGHTA, CDR2 FQGNSA. The length of the CDR3 is 13 residues. The CDR3 sequence: CASSLSTQETQYF. CDR3 DNA sequence: TGTGCCAGCAGCTTAAGCACCCAAGAGACCCAGTACTTC. Filled out from reference TRBV7-2 and TRBJ2-5, the complete variable domain reads GAGVSQSPSNKVTEKGKDVELRCDPISGHTALYWYRQSLGQGLEFLIYFQGNSAPDKSGLPSDRFSAERTGGSVSTLTIQRTQQEDSAVYLCASSLSTQETQYFGPGTRLLVL.

The chain joins TRBV2 to TRBJ2-3; the match to TRBD2 covers 13 bases. Looked up from germline, CDR1 is SNHLY and CDR2 is FYNNEI. The CDR3 is 17 amino acids. Trimming took 3 bases from V and 3 from J; bases not matched to a gene: 6. The CDR3 sequence is CASSDLRTSGGTDTQYF. The CDR3 nucleotides read TGTGCCAGCAGTGACCTCCGGACTAGCGGGGGTACAGATACGCAGTATTTT.

The chain combines TRBV5-6 with TRBJ2-3; 15 bases are a match to TRBD2. The CDR3 spans 18 residues. The germline V gene has CDR1 SGHDT and CDR2 YYEEEE. The V and J ends lost 0 bases and 5 bases, in that order; junction bases with no gene match: 7. The CDR3, as DNA: TGTGCCAGCAGCTTGGCCGTGGGACTAGCGGGAGGTGGAGATACGCAGTATTTT. Translation gives CASSLAVGLAGGGDTQYF.

The V call is TRBV30, the J call TRBJ1-5; a possible D gene is TRBD1 (6 bases). This CDR3 contains 12 residues. Germline CDR1 reads GTSNPN; CDR2 reads SVGIG (reference sequence). V was shortened by 2 bases and J by 12 bases, with 14 bases between the two germline ends. CDR3 coding DNA: TGTGCCTGGAGTAGGGACGGACAGATCCAGCATTTT. Its translation is CAWSRDGQIQHF.

In its sample, this clone was seen once. The gene calls are TRBV15 and TRBJ2-7, with 7 bases identical to TRBD1. This CDR3 has 17 amino acids. With 0 bases clipped from V and 0 bases from J, the junction kept 8 bases outside the gene matches. Germline CDR1 reads LNHNV; CDR2 reads YYDKDF (reference sequence). In nucleotides, the CDR3 is TGTGCCACCAGCAGAGACCGAACAGGGGTTTTCTCCTACGAGCAGTACTTC. This encodes CATSRDRTGVFSYEQYF.

This chain joins TRBV7-2 and TRBJ2-5, with D hard to call. Trimming cost V 6 bases and J 4 bases, with 12 bases left between them. This CDR3 comprises 13 residues. The germline CDR1 and CDR2 sequences are SGHTA and FQGNSA. CDR3 nucleotides: TGTGCCAGCAGTTCCCGGTGGAGAGAGACCCAGTACTTC. Amino acids: CASSSRWRETQYF.

The chain has TRBV29-1 and TRBJ1-1; tentative D call: TRBD1 (6 bases). Trimming removed 5 bases from V and 1 base from J, with 14 bases in between. The germline V gene encodes CDR1 SQVTM and CDR2 ANQGSEA. The CDR3 consists of 14 residues. The CDR3 nucleotides are TGCAGCGTTAGGGTGGACAGCGCGAACACTGAAGCTTTCTTT. Protein: CSVRVDSANTEAFF.

The genes are TRBV7-9 and TRBJ1-3; 10 nucleotides agree with TRBD1. Germline values: CDR1 SEHNR, CDR2 FQNEAQ (reference sequence). This CDR3 has 14 residues. V trimming: 2 bases; J trimming: 8 bases; junction bases outside the gene matches: 3. Here the CDR3 DNA reads TGTGCCAGCAGCTTACGGGACAGGGGTCACACCATATATTTT. It specifies CASSLRDRGHTIYF.

This chain connects TRBV19 to TRBJ2-1, with D hard to call. The CDR3 is made up of 13 amino acids. Germline V gives CDR1 LNHDA, CDR2 SQIVND (reference sequence). V was shortened by 1 base and J by 5 bases, with 6 bases between the two germline ends. CDR3: CASSIGPNNEQFF. DNA of the CDR3: TGTGCCAGTAGTATAGGGCCGAACAATGAGCAGTTCTTC.

The chain couples TRBV19 to TRBJ2-4, with 8 positions matching TRBD1. The length of the CDR3 is 14 residues. Germline-derived CDR1 and CDR2 are LNHDA and SQIVND (reference sequence). V dropped 6 bases and J dropped 3; count of bases not matched to a gene: 4. The CDR3 DNA sequence: TGTGCCAGTAGCCATACAGGGGGCAAAAACATTCAGTACTTC. It encodes CASSHTGGKNIQYF.

This clone was seen a few times. The chain employs TRBV5-1 and TRBJ2-7; D perhaps matches TRBD2 (5 bases). The CDR3 length is 11 residues. Germline assignment: CDR1 SGHRS and CDR2 YFSETQ. The V and J ends lost 3 bases and 6 bases respectively, with 7 bases between them. The CDR3 loop is CASSSEGEQYF. The CDR3 bases are TGCGCCAGCAGCTCTGAGGGCGAGCAGTACTTC.

This chain links TRBV7-2 with TRBJ2-5; 13 bases match TRBD2. The CDR3 contains 17 residues. Germline lookup yields CDR1 SGHTA and CDR2 FQGNSA. With 5 bases clipped from V and 5 bases from J, the junction kept 11 bases outside the gene matches. CDR3 DNA sequence: TGTGCCAGCAGCCAAACAAAGACTAGCGGGAGGACGGAGACCCAGTACTTC. It codes for CASSQTKTSGRTETQYF.

The sample holds one count of this clone. This sequence joins TRBV5-6 and TRBJ1-1; D ambiguous. CDR3 length: 13 residues. The germline V gene has CDR1 SGHDT and CDR2 YYEEEE. Between the trimmed V and J ends, which lost 1 base and 1 base, there was a span of 5 bases. The CDR3 loop reads CASSLTANTEAFF. CDR3 DNA sequence: TGTGCCAGCAGCTTGACAGCGAACACTGAAGCTTTCTTT.

The V call is TRBV29-1, the J call TRBJ2-7, with D possibly TRBD1 on 5 matching bases. This CDR3 region has 11 residues. The germline V gene encodes CDR1 SQVTM and CDR2 ANQGSEA. V lost 5 bases and J 7 bases, leaving 12 bases between the germline ends. The CDR3 region has the DNA TGCAGCGTTAATTTGGGGCGAGAGCAGTACTTC. This gives the protein CSVNLGREQYF.

This chain joins TRBV6-5 and TRBJ2-2, with 8 bases fitting TRBD1. This CDR3 region has 15 residues. J was trimmed by 6 bases and V by 6 bases; bases with no gene match: 9. Germline CDR1 is MNHEY and CDR2 is SVGAGI. In DNA form, the CDR3 reads TGTGCCAGCAGCACAGGGGGAGTAGGTTCCGGGGAGCTGTTTTTT. It yields the protein CASSTGGVGSGELFF.

This chain links TRBV29-1 with TRBJ1-5; D unresolved. V was pared by 6 bases and J by 7 bases, with 16 bases between. Per the germline V gene, CDR1 is SQVTM and CDR2 is ANQGSEA. The CDR3 sequence is 13 residues long. The CDR3 DNA is TGCAGCGTGACCCACGGAGGCGACCAGCCCCAGCATTTT. This gives the protein CSVTHGGDQPQHF.

The J gene is TRBJ1-5, the V gene TRBV5-1; 12 nucleotides match TRBD1. The ends lost 5 bases at V and 7 bases at J; junction bases unmatched: 16. Germline V gives CDR1 SGHRS, CDR2 YFSETQ. This CDR3 region has 18 residues. In DNA form, the CDR3 reads TGCGCCAGCAGACCGGACCTCCGGGACAGGGGGCTACGGCAGCCCCAGCATTTT. Amino acids: CASRPDLRDRGLRQPQHF.

The chain carries TRBV6-1 and TRBJ2-1, with TRBD1 as a possible D gene (6 bases). V lost 4 bases and J 1 base, leaving 11 bases between the germline ends. The CDR3 consists of 15 residues. Germline-derived CDR1 and CDR2 are MNHNS and SASEGT. The CDR3 region is CASSGSRGSYNEQFF. The CDR3 nucleotides are TGTGCCAGCAGTGGAAGCAGGGGTTCCTACAATGAGCAGTTCTTC.

This rearrangement joins TRBV9 to TRBJ2-5; TRBD2 aligns across 12 bases. After removal of 5 bases from V and 5 bases from J, the junction contained 7 bases not matched to a gene. Germline values: CDR1 SGDLS, CDR2 YYNGEE. The CDR3 is 15 amino acids. The DNA of the CDR3 is TGTGCCAGCAGTGGACTAGCGGGATTTCAGGAGACCCAGTACTTC. As protein: CASSGLAGFQETQYF.